Listed here are 24 T cell receptor beta chains from one sample, sequenced in a study of identical twins. TCRdb analysed the 5' RACE reads with MiXCR anew, one entry per CDR3 protein. The sample carries 250,000 to 350,000 distinct CDR3 sequences, under 9.5% recorded once. The same data also went into a second study, on yellow fever vaccine responses in identical twins.

The material sequenced was memory (CD45RO+) T cells sorted from blood. These receptors came from a woman between 18 and 29 years old in good health.

This clonotype was seen ten or more times. The V call is TRBV4-1, the J call TRBJ1-6; maybe TRBD1 (5 bases). The CDR3 has 16 residues. Germline V gene sequence: CDR1 MGHRA, CDR2 YSYEKL. Between the trimmed V and J ends, which lost 3 bases and 9 bases, there was a span of 18 bases. This chain's CDR3 is CASSHPRDSLGSPLHF. The CDR3 DNA reads as TGCGCCAGCAGCCACCCCAGGGATTCGTTGGGTTCACCCCTCCACTTT.

This clonotype was seen a few times. The chain carries TRBV20-1 and TRBJ1-5, with D maybe TRBD1 (6 bases). The CDR3 runs 12 residues. The V end was cut by 5 bases, the J end by 5 bases, with 10 bases between. The germline V gene has CDR1 DFQATT and CDR2 SNEGSKA (reference sequence). In DNA form, the CDR3 reads TGCAGTGCTTCGGGGGCTGATCAGCCCCAGCATTTT. Residues: CSASGADQPQHF.

The V call is TRBV28, the J call TRBJ1-6, with unresolved D. Germline CDR1 and CDR2: MDHEN and SYDVKM. The CDR3 is made up of 15 amino acids. V shed 6 bases and J shed 0 bases, with 9 bases lying between them. CDR3 sequence: CASRTESSYNSPLHF. The CDR3 DNA sequence: TGTGCCAGCAGGACCGAGAGCTCCTATAATTCACCCCTCCACTTT.

In this sample, this clonotype turned up many times. This chain joins TRBV5-1 and TRBJ2-7; 11 bases line up with TRBD1. Germline V CDR1 and CDR2: SGHRS, YFSETQ. Trimming cost V 0 bases and J 6 bases; bases outside gene matches: 2. CDR3 length: 14 residues. CDR3 sequence: CASSLAGTGGEQYV. CDR3 nucleotide sequence: TGCGCCAGCAGCTTGGCCGGGACAGGGGGCGAGCAGTACGTC.

This chain links TRBV7-8 with TRBJ2-6, with 8 bases identical to TRBD2. There are 18 residues in the CDR3. Germline lookup yields CDR1 SGHVS and CDR2 FQNEAQ. Trimming at V came to 5 bases and at J to 1 base, leaving 10 bases not matched to a gene. This CDR3 is CASSVGPGGRSGANVLTF. The CDR3, as DNA: TGTGCCAGCAGCGTAGGCCCTGGCGGGAGGTCTGGGGCCAACGTCCTGACTTTC. The entire variable domain, with the rest obtained from reference TRBV7-8 and TRBJ2-6, is as follows: GAGVSQSPRYKVAKRGQDVALRCDPISGHVSLFWYQQALGQGPEFLTYFQNEAQLDKSGLPSDRFFAERPEGSVSTLKIQRTQQEDSAVYLCASSVGPGGRSGANVLTFGAGSRLTVL.

There are many counts of this clonotype. J is TRBJ2-1 and V is TRBV2, with no clear D. Trimming stripped 1 base from V and 5 bases from J, with 15 bases between. This CDR3 comprises 16 residues. The germline V gene encodes CDR1 SNHLY and CDR2 FYNNEI. The CDR3 protein is CASSEEELIANNEQFF. DNA of the CDR3: TGTGCCAGCAGTGAAGAGGAGTTAATTGCAAACAATGAGCAGTTCTTC.

This clonotype was counted at least ten times. The rearrangement links TRBV6-4 to TRBJ2-2, with 8 bases that match TRBD1. Germline V gene data show CDR1 as MRHNA and CDR2 as SNTAGT. The CDR3 sequence is 14 residues long. V lost 5 bases and J lost 6; bases outside the gene matches: 5. CDR3 in amino acids: CASSQGQGAGELFF. CDR3 DNA: TGTGCCAGCAGTCAAGGACAGGGTGCCGGGGAGCTGTTTTTT.

Many counts were recorded for this clonotype. The chain couples TRBV12-3 or TRBV12-4 to TRBJ2-5; D perhaps matches TRBD1 (6 bases). The CDR3 sequence is 15 residues long. Trimming cost V 5 bases and J 1 base, with 14 bases left between them. This chain's CDR3 is CASSPRTVVQETQYF. The CDR3 bases are TGTGCCAGCAGTCCCCGGACAGTCGTCCAAGAGACCCAGTACTTC.

CDR3 sequence reads: CSGMGGPSPGELFF. CDR3 DNA: TGCAGTGGGATGGGGGGGCCATCCCCCGGGGAGCTGTTTTTT. The chain links TRBV20-1 to TRBJ2-2, with a weak D call TRBD2 (7 bases). This CDR3 is 14 amino acids long. Trimming took 7 bases from V and 6 from J, leaving 18 bases between them. Per germline, CDR1 DFQATT and CDR2 SNEGSKA (reference sequence).

This clonotype was seen repeatedly, ten times or more. The chain's CDR3 is CASSFVFGTGMAHTQYF. CDR3 sequence (DNA): TGTGCCAGCAGTTTTGTGTTTGGGACAGGGATGGCCCATACGCAGTATTTT. The chain couples TRBV12-3 or TRBV12-4 to TRBJ2-3; 9 nucleotides line up with TRBD1. Trimming took 3 bases from V and 7 from J; bases not matched to a gene: 14. This CDR3 is 17 amino acids long.

There are many counts of this clonotype. This chain joins TRBV27 and TRBJ2-2; the D is unclear. There are 13 residues in the CDR3. The V gene lost 8 bases and the J gene lost 4 bases, with 11 bases spanning the gap. From germline, CDR1 is MNHEY and CDR2 SMNVEV (reference sequence). CDR3 bases: TGTGCCAGCCGGGCGGCCGGCACCGGGGAGCTGTTTTTT. Translated: CASRAAGTGELFF.

A few counts support this clonotype. This chain connects TRBV7-8 to TRBJ1-1; the D gene is possibly TRBD1 (6 bases). Germline lookup yields CDR1 SGHVS and CDR2 FQNEAQ. The CDR3 covers 14 residues. Between the trimmed V and J ends, which lost 6 bases and 4 bases, there was a span of 15 bases. The CDR3 region has the DNA TGTGCCAGCAGTCGAGACAGGTGGGGCACTGAAGCTTTCTTT. It specifies CASSRDRWGTEAFF. Supplemented by reference TRBV7-8 and TRBJ1-1, the full variable domain reads GAGVSQSPRYKVAKRGQDVALRCDPISGHVSLFWYQQALGQGPEFLTYFQNEAQLDKSGLPSDRFFAERPEGSVSTLKIQRTQQEDSAVYLCASSRDRWGTEAFFGQGTRLTVV.

The chain recombines TRBV6-1 with TRBJ1-2, with a weak D call TRBD1 (5 bases). Germline V gives CDR1 MNHNS, CDR2 SASEGT. V lost 4 bases and J lost 0, with 18 bases in between. This CDR3 has 17 residues. The CDR3 coding sequence is TGTGCCAGCAGTGGAAGGGGAGGGGCGATGTCTAACTATGGCTACACCTTC. Its translation: CASSGRGGAMSNYGYTF.

This clonotype was picked up a small number of times. The rearrangement links TRBV10-1 to TRBJ2-1, with TRBD2 as a possible D gene (5 bases). Trimming shortened V by 6 bases and J by 4 bases, and 13 bases separated the two germline ends. CDR3 length equals 14 residues. Looked up from germline, CDR1 is WNHNN and CDR2 is SYGVQD (reference sequence). CDR3 in DNA: TGCGCCAGCAGCCCTGCGTCGGGGTACAATGAGCAGTTCTTC. It specifies CASSPASGYNEQFF.

This clonotype was counted at least ten times. The chain couples TRBV7-9 to TRBJ2-3; 7 nucleotides align to TRBD1. V was clipped by 2 bases and J by 2 bases; unmatched bases: 7. This CDR3 has 16 amino acids. In germline, CDR1 is SEHNR, CDR2 FQNEAQ (reference sequence). CDR3 sequence reads: CASSLQRTGITDTQYF. DNA of the CDR3: TGTGCCAGCAGCTTACAGCGGACAGGAATCACAGATACGCAGTATTTT.

In this sample, this clonotype turned up a few times. The V gene is TRBV6-1, the J gene TRBJ2-1; 10 positions match TRBD2. J lost 8 bases, V lost 6 bases, and 10 bases had no gene match. CDR3 size: 15 residues. Germline V CDR1 and CDR2: MNHNS, SASEGT. CDR3 nucleotide sequence: TGTGCCAGCAGGGGTCTAGCGGGAGATTTGGATGAGCAGTTCTTC. It codes for CASRGLAGDLDEQFF.

This clonotype was seen many times. The rearrangement uses TRBV12-3 or TRBV12-4 and TRBJ1-2; the D is unclear. Trimming stripped 1 base from V and 10 bases from J, with 13 bases between. This CDR3 is 13 amino acids long. Here the CDR3 DNA reads TGTGCCAGCAGTTTAGGCTTAAAACGGGACTACACCTTC. The encoded protein is CASSLGLKRDYTF.

There are many counts of this clonotype. The genes are TRBV5-1 and TRBJ1-1; weak D call: TRBD1 (5 bases). V lost 6 bases, J lost 1 base, and 10 bases lay in between. The germline V gene encodes CDR1 SGHRS and CDR2 YFSETQ. The CDR3 has 13 amino acids. The CDR3 nucleotides are TGCGCCAGCAAACTTACAGGGAACACTGAAGCTTTCTTT. Translation gives CASKLTGNTEAFF.

The chain carries TRBV18 and TRBJ2-2; 8 bases line up with TRBD2. CDR1 is KGHSH, CDR2 LQKENI, per germline. Trimming at V came to 3 bases and at J to 0 bases, leaving 0 bases not matched to a gene. There are 15 residues in the CDR3. CDR3 sequence (DNA): TGTGCCAGCTCACCGGGACTAGCGAACACCGGGGAGCTGTTTTTT. Its protein product is CASSPGLANTGELFF. Drawing the rest from reference TRBV18 and TRBJ2-2, the complete variable domain is NAGVMQNPRHLVRRRGQEARLRCSPMKGHSHVYWYRQLPEEGLKFMVYLQKENIIDESGMPKERFSAEFPKEGPSILRIQQVVRGDSAAYFCASSPGLANTGELFFGEGSRLTVL.

This clonotype was counted a few times. The CDR3 nucleotides are TGTGCCAGCAGTTTATGGGCAGGGGATACGCCCCAGCATTTT. Protein: CASSLWAGDTPQHF. V is TRBV27 and J is TRBJ1-5, with D maybe TRBD1 (6 bases). The germline gives CDR1 MNHEY, CDR2 SMNVEV (reference sequence). V lost 1 base and J 9 bases, leaving 13 bases between the germline ends. This CDR3 has 14 amino acids.

This chain joins TRBV18 and TRBJ2-3; 7 nucleotides align to TRBD2. Per germline, CDR1 KGHSH and CDR2 LQKENI. Trimming removed 8 bases from V and 5 bases from J; junction bases left unmatched: 13. This CDR3 has 15 residues. This chain's CDR3 is CASISGLPPQDTQYF. CDR3 nucleotides: TGTGCCAGCATATCGGGACTACCACCCCAAGATACGCAGTATTTT. Complete variable domain (other parts from reference TRBV18 and TRBJ2-3): NAGVMQNPRHLVRRRGQEARLRCSPMKGHSHVYWYRQLPEEGLKFMVYLQKENIIDESGMPKERFSAEFPKEGPSILRIQQVVRGDSAAYFCASISGLPPQDTQYFGPGTRLTVL.

The gene calls are TRBV10-1 and TRBJ2-1; D possibly corresponds to TRBD2 (6 bases). The CDR3 runs 14 residues. The germline V gene encodes CDR1 WNHNN and CDR2 SYGVQD (reference sequence). The V and J ends lost 5 bases and 4 bases respectively, with 12 bases between them. The CDR3 sequence: CASSRDSRYNEQFF. The CDR3 region has the DNA TGCGCCAGCAGTCGGGACTCCAGATACAATGAGCAGTTCTTC.

This clonotype appeared many times. The chain has TRBV12-3 or TRBV12-4 and TRBJ1-1; D may be TRBD1 (5 bases). The CDR3 length is 13 residues. Trimming pared 6 bases from V and 6 bases from J, leaving 14 bases between. The CDR3, as DNA: TGTGCCAGCAGCTTGTCCAGGGCATCTGAAGCTTTCTTT. Translation gives CASSLSRASEAFF.

This clonotype was counted a few times. The rearrangement uses TRBV12-3 or TRBV12-4 and TRBJ1-3; D uncertain. Trimming pared 3 bases from V and 1 base from J, leaving 4 bases between. This CDR3 is 13 amino acids long. The CDR3 DNA follows: TGTGCCAGCAGTTTCTTGTCTGGAAACACCATATATTTT. It is translated as CASSFLSGNTIYF.